These 16 T cell receptor beta chains were sequenced from one sample in a study of CD8+ T cells in alopecia areata. Sequencing used cDNA as its template, made by extracting RNA and reverse transcribing it. Data came from immunoSEQ multiplex PCR; TCRdb stores just in-frame clones and leaves some out. Of under 300,000 clones in the sample, about two thirds are singletons; the top ten hold around 1.2%. The sample was CD4+ T cells sorted from blood, taken at week 0. The receptors shown here come from a human donor with alopecia areata.

The chain has TRBV11-2 and TRBJ2-7; no definite D call. This CDR3 comprises 14 residues. Trimming removed 1 base from V and 6 bases from J, with 13 bases in between. The germline V gene has CDR1 SGHAT and CDR2 FQNNGV. The CDR3 sequence: CASSLVRYRSEQYF. The CDR3 nucleotides are TGTGCCAGCAGCTTAGTCAGATACCGGTCCGAGCAGTACTTC.

The rearrangement links TRBV29-1 to TRBJ2-7; D remains unclear. The CDR3 sequence is 12 residues long. Trimming shortened V by 4 bases and J by 6 bases, and 13 bases separated the two germline ends. Germline V gene sequence: CDR1 SQVTM, CDR2 ANQGSEA. The CDR3 loop reads CSVVASHGEQYF. DNA of the CDR3: TGCAGCGTTGTCGCCTCACATGGCGAGCAGTACTTC.

The chain has TRBV5-1 and TRBJ2-2; the match to TRBD1 covers 9 bases. Germline CDR1 reads SGHRS; CDR2 reads YFSETQ. This CDR3 region has 16 residues. With V trimmed by 6 bases and J by 5 bases, 11 bases remained unmatched. The CDR3 region is CASNLGQGSVTGELFF. The CDR3 coding sequence is TGCGCCAGCAACCTAGGACAGGGGAGTGTAACCGGGGAGCTGTTTTTT.

The chain uses TRBV6-1 and TRBJ2-5; D not certain. Per germline, CDR1 MNHNS and CDR2 SASEGT. Trimming cost V 3 bases and J 3 bases, with 11 bases left between them. The length of the CDR3 is 14 residues. CDR3 in amino acids: CASSEGFTKETQYF. For the CDR3, the DNA is TGTGCCAGCAGTGAGGGCTTCACCAAAGAGACCCAGTACTTC.

V is TRBV5-4 and J is TRBJ2-5, with TRBD2 as a possible D gene (6 bases). With 4 bases removed from V and 5 bases from J, the gap between germline ends came to 18 bases. The CDR3 is made up of 15 amino acids. Germline CDR1 is SGHNT and CDR2 is YYREEE (reference sequence). The CDR3 protein is CASSQAAHAGETQYF. The CDR3 bases are TGTGCCAGCAGCCAAGCCGCCCATGCGGGGGAGACCCAGTACTTC.

This chain connects TRBV30 to TRBJ1-1, with a weak D call TRBD1 (5 bases). Trimming took off 4 bases at V and 5 bases at J, with 14 bases between the two ends. Germline loops: CDR1 GTSNPN, CDR2 SVGIG (reference sequence). The length of the CDR3 is 13 residues. This chain's CDR3 is CAWTIAGGTEAFF. The CDR3, as DNA: TGTGCCTGGACTATCGCTGGGGGTACTGAAGCTTTCTTT.

The V gene is TRBV9, the J gene TRBJ1-2, with 7 positions matching TRBD1. There are 15 residues in the CDR3. CDR1 and CDR2 from the germline V gene are SGDLS and YYNGEE. Losses at the gene ends were 0 bases for V and 7 bases for J; bases not matched to a gene: 9. The CDR3 DNA reads as TGTGCCAGCAGCGTAGATGCGACAGGGTCAATTGGCTACACCTTC. Protein: CASSVDATGSIGYTF. Variable domain in full (rest from reference TRBV9 and TRBJ1-2): DSGVTQTPKHLITATGQRVTLRCSPRSGDLSVYWYQQSLDQGLQFLIQYYNGEERAKGNILERFSAQQFPDLHSELNLSSLELGDSALYFCASSVDATGSIGYTFGSGTRLTVV.

This chain links TRBV25-1 with TRBJ2-2; D may match TRBD1 or TRBD2 (5 bases each). The length of the CDR3 is 13 residues. V was shortened by 7 bases and J by 5 bases, with 11 bases between the two germline ends. Germline V gene lookup returns CDR1 MGHDK and CDR2 SYGVNS. The CDR3 DNA is TGTGCCAGCAATTTTGGGGGAACCGGGGAGCTGTTTTTT. It specifies CASNFGGTGELFF.

This clone was counted a single time. V gene TRBV15 combines with J gene TRBJ1-6; 8 bases are shared with TRBD1. The germline V gene encodes CDR1 LNHNV and CDR2 YYDKDF (reference sequence). This CDR3 has 15 residues. Trimming at V came to 5 bases and at J to 14 bases, leaving 14 bases not matched to a gene. CDR3 DNA: TGTGCCACCAGCGGCGGAACTACAGGGGGTTTTACCCTCCACTTT. Translating it yields CATSGGTTGGFTLHF.

Remarks on this clone: Mismatch with germline at one junction end may stem from a read error. The chain couples TRBV4-2 to TRBJ2-7; D unresolved. Germline V gene lookup returns CDR1 LGHNA and CDR2 YNFKEQ. The CDR3 sequence is 15 residues long. CDR3 loop: CASSQVPRSDYEQYF. The DNA for the CDR3 is TGTGCCAGCAGTCAAGTCCCTAGATCCGACTACGAGCAGTACTTC.

The chain joins TRBV19 to TRBJ1-4; the D is unclear. The germline V and J ends were trimmed by 5 bases and 8 bases, with 9 bases remaining between them. This CDR3 is built from 12 residues. Looked up from germline, CDR1 is LNHDA and CDR2 is SQIVND (reference sequence). Here the CDR3 DNA reads TGTGCCAGTAGTCCCCAGACGGAAAAACTGTTTTTT. Its translation is CASSPQTEKLFF.

The chain combines TRBV7-2 with TRBJ2-1; a weak D match, TRBD1 (6 bases). The CDR3 spans 14 residues. The germline CDR1 and CDR2 sequences are SGHTA and FQGNSA. Deletions cut 5 bases from V and 8 bases from J, with 16 bases between. The CDR3 is CASSPGRRGDEQFF. In DNA, the CDR3 is TGTGCCAGCAGCCCAGGGCGCAGGGGTGATGAGCAGTTCTTC. Supplemented by reference TRBV7-2 and TRBJ2-1, the full variable domain reads GAGVSQSPSNKVTEKGKDVELRCDPISGHTALYWYRQSLGQGLEFLIYFQGNSAPDKSGLPSDRFSAERTGGSVSTLTIQRTQQEDSAVYLCASSPGRRGDEQFFGPGTRLTVL.

This clone was observed a handful of times. This chain joins TRBV29-1 and TRBJ2-2, with D perhaps matching TRBD2 (5 bases). CDR1 and CDR2 from the germline V gene are SQVTM and ANQGSEA. V was pared by 6 bases and J by 2 bases, with 13 bases between. This CDR3 comprises 14 residues. CDR3 in amino acids: CSVGYRGNTGELFF. The CDR3 DNA follows: TGCAGCGTCGGGTACCGGGGTAACACCGGGGAGCTGTTTTTT.

Here the CDR3 reads CATAGQRTGLVGNEQFF. The CDR3 nucleotides are TGTGCCACCGCGGGACAGAGAACGGGACTAGTGGGCAATGAGCAGTTCTTC. V and J are TRBV27 and TRBJ2-1; a weak D match, TRBD2 (8 bases). The CDR3 extends over 17 amino acids. Deletions cut 10 bases from V and 6 bases from J, with 28 bases between. The germline V gene has CDR1 MNHEY and CDR2 SMNVEV (reference sequence).

This clone was observed a handful of times. This chain uses TRBV30 with TRBJ2-2, with D perhaps matching TRBD2 (5 bases). V lost 7 bases and J 6 bases, leaving 9 bases between the germline ends. This CDR3 is 11 amino acids long. Germline V lookup: CDR1 GTSNPN, CDR2 SVGIG (reference sequence). DNA of the CDR3: TGTGCCTCTGAGGGTCCCGGGGAGCTGTTTTTT. Translated, it gives CASEGPGELFF. The full variable domain, rest sourced from reference TRBV30 and TRBJ2-2, is SQTIHQWPATLVQPVGSPLSLECTVEGTSNPNLYWYRQAAGRGLQLLFYSVGIGQISSEVPQNLSASRPQDRQFILSSKKLLLSDSGFYLCASEGPGELFFGEGSRLTVL.

The chain combines TRBV27 with TRBJ2-2, with D possibly being TRBD1 (5 bases). The CDR3 runs 17 residues. Germline V gene data show CDR1 as MNHEY and CDR2 as SMNVEV (reference sequence). Trimming pared 0 bases from V and 1 base from J, leaving 12 bases between. CDR3 DNA: TGTGCCAGCAGTTTATCGGGCAGGGATCGGAACACCGGGGAGCTGTTTTTT. Its protein product is CASSLSGRDRNTGELFF.